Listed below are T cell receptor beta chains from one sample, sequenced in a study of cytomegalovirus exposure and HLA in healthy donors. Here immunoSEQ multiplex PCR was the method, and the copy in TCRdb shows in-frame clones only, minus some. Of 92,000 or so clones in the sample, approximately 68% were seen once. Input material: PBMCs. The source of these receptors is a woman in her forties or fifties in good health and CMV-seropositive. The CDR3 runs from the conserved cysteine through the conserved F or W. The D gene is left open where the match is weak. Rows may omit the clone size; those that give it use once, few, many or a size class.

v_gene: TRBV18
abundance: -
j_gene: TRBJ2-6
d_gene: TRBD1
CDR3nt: TGTGCCAGCTCACCAAACAGGGGCGCTGGGGCCAACGTCCTGACTTTC
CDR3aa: CASSPNRGAGANVLTF

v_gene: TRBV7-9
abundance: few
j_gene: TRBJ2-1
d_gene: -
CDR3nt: TGTGCCAGCAGCCGATCGACTAGTACGAATGAGCAGTTCTTC
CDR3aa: CASSRSTSTNEQFF

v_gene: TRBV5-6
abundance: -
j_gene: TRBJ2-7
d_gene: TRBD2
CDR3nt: TGTGCCAGCAGCTTGTATGGGGGGGGGAAGAACGAGCAGTACTTC
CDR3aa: CASSLYGGGKNEQYF

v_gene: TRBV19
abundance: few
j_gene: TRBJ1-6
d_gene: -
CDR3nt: TGTGCCAGTAGTTTTTTCGGTGGCGTGAGCGGTAATTCACCCCTCCACTTT
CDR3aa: CASSFFGGVSGNSPLHF

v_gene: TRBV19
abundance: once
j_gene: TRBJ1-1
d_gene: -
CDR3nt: TGTGCCACCACGGACAGAAAAGATAGTAGTCCTGAAGCTTTCTTT
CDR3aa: CATTDRKDSSPEAFF

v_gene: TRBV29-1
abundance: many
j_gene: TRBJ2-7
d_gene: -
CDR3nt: TGCAGCGTTGAAGAGGAGAGGACCTACGAGCAGTACTTC
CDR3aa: CSVEEERTYEQYF

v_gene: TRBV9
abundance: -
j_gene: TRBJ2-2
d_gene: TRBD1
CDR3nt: TGTGCCAGCAGCGAGCCAGGGGGCGTTAACACCGGGGAGCTGTTTTTT
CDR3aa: CASSEPGGVNTGELFF

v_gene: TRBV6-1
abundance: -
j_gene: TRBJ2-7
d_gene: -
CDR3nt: TGTGCCAGCAGTGAATGGGCTAGCGCGTCCTACGAGCAGTACTTC
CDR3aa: CASSEWASASYEQYF

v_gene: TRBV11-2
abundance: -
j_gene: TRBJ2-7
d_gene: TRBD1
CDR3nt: TGTGCCAGCAGCCTTGGGACAGGCTTTAGCTACGAGCAGTACTTC
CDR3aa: CASSLGTGFSYEQYF

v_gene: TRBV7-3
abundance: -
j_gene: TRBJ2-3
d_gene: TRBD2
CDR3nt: TGTGCCAGCAGCCCGGGGAGCGGGGGAGATACGCAGTATTTT
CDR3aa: CASSPGSGGDTQYF

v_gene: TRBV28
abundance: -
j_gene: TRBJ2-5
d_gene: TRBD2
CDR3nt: TGTGCCAGCAGCTCCCGTAGTAGCGGGGGTAAAGAGACCCAGTACTTC
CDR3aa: CASSSRSSGGKETQYF

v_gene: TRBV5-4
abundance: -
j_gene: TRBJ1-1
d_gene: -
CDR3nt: TGTGCCAGCAGCTTGGACAGGCGAAACACTGAAGCTTTCTTT
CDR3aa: CASSLDRRNTEAFF

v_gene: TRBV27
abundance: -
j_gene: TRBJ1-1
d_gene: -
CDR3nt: TGTGCCAGCAGCCCCCAGGTTGGGGGGATGTACACTGAAGCTTTCTTT
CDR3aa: CASSPQVGGMYTEAFF

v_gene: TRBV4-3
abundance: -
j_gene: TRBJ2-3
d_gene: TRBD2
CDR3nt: TGCGCCAGCAGCCAACTAGCGGGGGGGAGTACAGATACGCAGTATTTT
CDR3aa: CASSQLAGGSTDTQYF

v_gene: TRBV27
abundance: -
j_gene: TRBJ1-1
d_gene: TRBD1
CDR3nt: TGTGCCAGCAGCCGGGACAGGGTGAACACTGAAGCTTTCTTT
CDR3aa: CASSRDRVNTEAFF

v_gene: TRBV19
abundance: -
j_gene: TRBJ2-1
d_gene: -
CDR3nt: TGTGCCAGTTCACGGGGGGCCGGGGGGAATGAGCAGTTCTTC
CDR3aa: CASSRGAGGNEQFF

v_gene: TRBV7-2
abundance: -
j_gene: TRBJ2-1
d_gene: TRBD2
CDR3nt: TGTGCCAGCAGCTTAGTTTCACTAGCGGGCGGCGAGCAGTTCTTC
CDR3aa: CASSLVSLAGGEQFF

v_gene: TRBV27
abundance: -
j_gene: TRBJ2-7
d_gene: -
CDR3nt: TGTGCCAGCAGTTTAGCGAGACAGGCTAGCTACGAGCAGTACTTC
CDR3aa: CASSLARQASYEQYF

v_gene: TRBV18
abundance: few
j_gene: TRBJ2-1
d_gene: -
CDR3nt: TGTGCCAGCTCACCAATTCTGAGGACACTTAGGACCTACAATGAGCAGTTCTTC
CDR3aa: CASSPILRTLRTYNEQFF

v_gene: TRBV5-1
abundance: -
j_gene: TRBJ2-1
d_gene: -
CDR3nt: TGCGCCAGCAGCCCCACAGGAAATGAGCAGTTCTTC
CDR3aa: CASSPTGNEQFF

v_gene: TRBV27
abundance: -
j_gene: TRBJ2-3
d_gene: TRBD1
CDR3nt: TGTGCCAGCAGTTCCCTCCCCGACAGGGGTACAGATACGCAGTATTTT
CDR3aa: CASSSLPDRGTDTQYF

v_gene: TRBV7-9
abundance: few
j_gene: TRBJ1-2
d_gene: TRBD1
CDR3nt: TGTGCCAGCAGGCCACAGGGGGGCTATGGCTACACCTTC
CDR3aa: CASRPQGGYGYTF

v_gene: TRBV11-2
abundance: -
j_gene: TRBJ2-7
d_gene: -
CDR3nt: TGTGCCAGCAGCCCGCGGACCTACGAGCAGTACTTC
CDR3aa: CASSPRTYEQYF

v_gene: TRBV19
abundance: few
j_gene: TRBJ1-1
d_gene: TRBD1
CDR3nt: TGTGCCAGTAGTACTTCGGACAGGGGGGATACTGAAGCTTTCTTT
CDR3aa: CASSTSDRGDTEAFF

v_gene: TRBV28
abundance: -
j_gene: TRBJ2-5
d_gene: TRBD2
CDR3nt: TGTGCCAGCAGTTACGGGACTAGCGGGGGGCAAGAGACCCAGTACTTC
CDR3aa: CASSYGTSGGQETQYF

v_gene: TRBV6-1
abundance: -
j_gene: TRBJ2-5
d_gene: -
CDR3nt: TGTGCCAGCAGTGCTGACCCGGGAGAGACCCAGTACTTC
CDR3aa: CASSADPGETQYF

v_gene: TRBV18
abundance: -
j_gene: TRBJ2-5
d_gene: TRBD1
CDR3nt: TGTGCCAGCTCACCGGACAGGGGAACCCAAGAGACCCAGTACTTC
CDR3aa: CASSPDRGTQETQYF

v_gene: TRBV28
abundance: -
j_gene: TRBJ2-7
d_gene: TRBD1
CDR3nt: TGTGCCAGCAGTTCTAATTGGACAGGGAGGAAGAACGAGCAGTACTTC
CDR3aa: CASSSNWTGRKNEQYF

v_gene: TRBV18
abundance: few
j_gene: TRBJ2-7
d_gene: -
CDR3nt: TGTGCCAGCTCACCAAGACAGGATGCCTCCTACGAGCAGTACTTC
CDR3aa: CASSPRQDASYEQYF

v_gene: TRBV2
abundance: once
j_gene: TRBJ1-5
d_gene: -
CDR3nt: TGTGCCAGCAGTGTCTTATCAGGGGATAGCAATCAGCCCCAGCATTTT
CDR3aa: CASSVLSGDSNQPQHF

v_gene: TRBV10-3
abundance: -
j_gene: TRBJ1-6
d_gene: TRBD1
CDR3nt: TGTGCCATCAGTGAGGGGACAGGGGTTTCACCCCTCCACTTT
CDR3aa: CAISEGTGVSPLHF

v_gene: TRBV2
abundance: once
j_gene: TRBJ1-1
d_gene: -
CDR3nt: TGTGCCAGCAGTGCTCAGGGGAGGAACACTGAAGCTTTCTTT
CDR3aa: CASSAQGRNTEAFF

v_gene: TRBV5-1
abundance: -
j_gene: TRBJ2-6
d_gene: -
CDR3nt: TGCGCCAGCAGATTAACAGGATCTGGGGCCAACGTCCTGACTTTC
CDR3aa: CASRLTGSGANVLTF

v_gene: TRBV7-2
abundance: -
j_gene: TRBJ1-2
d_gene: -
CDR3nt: TGTGCCAGCAGCCCCGGACAGAATACTAACTATGGCTACACCTTC
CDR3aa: CASSPGQNTNYGYTF

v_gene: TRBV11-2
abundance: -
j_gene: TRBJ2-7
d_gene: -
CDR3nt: TGTGCCAGCAGCTTAGTACCGGGGGTAGCCTACGAGCAGTACTTC
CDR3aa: CASSLVPGVAYEQYF

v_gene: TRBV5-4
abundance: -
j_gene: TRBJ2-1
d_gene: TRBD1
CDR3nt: TGTGCCAGCAGCCTCTGGGGGACAGCCAATGAGCAGTTCTTC
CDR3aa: CASSLWGTANEQFF

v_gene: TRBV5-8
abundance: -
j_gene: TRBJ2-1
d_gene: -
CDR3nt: TGTGCCAGCAGCTTTAACTACGGCTACAATGAGCAGTTCTTC
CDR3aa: CASSFNYGYNEQFF

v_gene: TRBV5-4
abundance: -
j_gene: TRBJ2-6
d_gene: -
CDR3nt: TGTGCCAGCAGCTTCCCTCTATCTGGGGCCAACGTCCTGACTTTC
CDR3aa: CASSFPLSGANVLTF

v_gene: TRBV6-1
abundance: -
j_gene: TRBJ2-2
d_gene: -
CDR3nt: TGTGCCAGCAGTCCACTAGCCCCCGGGGAGCTGTTTTTT
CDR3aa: CASSPLAPGELFF

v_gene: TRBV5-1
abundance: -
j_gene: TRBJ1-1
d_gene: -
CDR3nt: TGCGCCAGCAACGCAAGAACTGGGCACAGCACTGAAGCTTTCTTT
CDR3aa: CASNARTGHSTEAFF

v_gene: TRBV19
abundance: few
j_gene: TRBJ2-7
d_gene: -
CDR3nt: TGTGCCAGTAGTATAGGGGTTATGAGGGAGCAGTACTTC
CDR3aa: CASSIGVMREQYF

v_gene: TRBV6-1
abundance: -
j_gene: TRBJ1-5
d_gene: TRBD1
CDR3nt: TGTGCCAGCAGCGCCGGGACAGGGTTTGATCAGCCCCAGCATTTT
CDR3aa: CASSAGTGFDQPQHF

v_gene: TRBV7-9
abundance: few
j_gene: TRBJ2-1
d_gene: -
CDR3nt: TGTTCCAGCAGCTTAACCCAGGGTGTCCACAATGAGCAGTTCTTC
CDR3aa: CSSSLTQGVHNEQFF

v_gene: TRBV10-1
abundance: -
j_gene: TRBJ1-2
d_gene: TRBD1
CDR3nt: TGCGCCAGCAGTGAGGATAGGAGGGCAGGGGGCGCCGAGAACTATGGCTACACCTTC
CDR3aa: CASSEDRRAGGAENYGYTF

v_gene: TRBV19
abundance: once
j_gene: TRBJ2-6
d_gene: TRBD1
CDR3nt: TGTGCCAGTAGTATAAGGGACAGGCCCTCTGGGGCCAACGTCCTGACTTTC
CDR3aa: CASSIRDRPSGANVLTF

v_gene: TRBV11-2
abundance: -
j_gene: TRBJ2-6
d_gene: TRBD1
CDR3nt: TGTGCCAGCAGCTCAATCCAGGGGGCCCACAGGTCTGGGGCCAACGTCCTGACTTTC
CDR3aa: CASSSIQGAHRSGANVLTF

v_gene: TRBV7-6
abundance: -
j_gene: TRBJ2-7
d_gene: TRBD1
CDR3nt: TGTGCCAGCAGCCTATCGGGACAGGGGGGCCACGAGCAGTACTTC
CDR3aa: CASSLSGQGGHEQYF

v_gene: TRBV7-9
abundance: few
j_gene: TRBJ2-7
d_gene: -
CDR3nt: TGTGCCAGCAGCTTAGGTGGATCGGGAGCGGACGAGCAGTACTTC
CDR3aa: CASSLGGSGADEQYF